The source of this TCR beta chain is a study of OX40 agonist ivuxolimab in advanced cancers. Study in general: Ivuxolimab was administered intravenously to patients at 0.01 to 10 mg/kg every 2 weeks. Study observations and caveats: Clonal expansion from baseline to week 6 occurred in both CD4+ and CD8+ T cells. Low clonal expansion, among the lowest seen, marked partial responders at 0.1-3.0 mg/kg.

The repertoire was sequenced with immunoSEQ multiplex PCR; TCRdb's copy has only in-frame clones and lacks some. The table includes 35,000 or so clones, more than 75% detected once. Germline loops: CDR1 SGHTA, CDR2 FQGNSA. This CDR3 has 16 amino acids. The V end was cut by 5 bases, the J end by 7 bases, with 20 bases between. Comment on this clone: The antigen is undetermined.

The chain employs TRBV7-2 and TRBJ2-2; either TRBD1 or TRBD2 may fit D (5 bases each). The specimen comprised CD4+ or CD8+ T cells sorted from blood, sampled in a trial of the OX40 agonist ivuxolimab. The receptor comes from an adult with an advanced solid tumor such as melanoma, head and neck, liver or kidney cancer. CDR3 loop: CASSLPPLRGGGELFF. In nucleotides, the CDR3 is TGTGCCAGCAGCCTCCCCCCCCTTCGTGGGGGCGGGGAGCTGTTTTTT.